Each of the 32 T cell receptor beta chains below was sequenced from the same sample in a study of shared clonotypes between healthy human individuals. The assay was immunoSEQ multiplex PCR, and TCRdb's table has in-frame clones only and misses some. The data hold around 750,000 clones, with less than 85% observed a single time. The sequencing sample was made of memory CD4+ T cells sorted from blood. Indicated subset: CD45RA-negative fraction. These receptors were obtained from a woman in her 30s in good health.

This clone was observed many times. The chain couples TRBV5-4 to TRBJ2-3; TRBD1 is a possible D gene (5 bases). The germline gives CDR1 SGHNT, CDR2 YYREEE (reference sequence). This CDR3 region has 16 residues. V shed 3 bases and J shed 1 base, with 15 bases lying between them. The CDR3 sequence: CASSWGGARGTDTQYF. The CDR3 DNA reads TGTGCCAGCAGCTGGGGTGGGGCTAGGGGCACAGATACGCAGTATTTT.

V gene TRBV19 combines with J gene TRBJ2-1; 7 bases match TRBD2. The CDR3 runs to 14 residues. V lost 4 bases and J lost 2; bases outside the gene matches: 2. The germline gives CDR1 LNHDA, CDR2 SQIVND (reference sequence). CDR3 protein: CASSTLAAYNEQFF. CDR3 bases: TGTGCCAGTAGTACCCTAGCGGCCTACAATGAGCAGTTCTTC.

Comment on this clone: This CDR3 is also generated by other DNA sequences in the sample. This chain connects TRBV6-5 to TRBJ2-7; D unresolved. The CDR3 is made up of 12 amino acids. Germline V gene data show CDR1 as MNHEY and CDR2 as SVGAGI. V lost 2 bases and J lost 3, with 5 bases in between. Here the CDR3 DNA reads TGTGCCAGCAGTTACGATCGCTACGAGCAGTACTTC. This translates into CASSYDRYEQYF.

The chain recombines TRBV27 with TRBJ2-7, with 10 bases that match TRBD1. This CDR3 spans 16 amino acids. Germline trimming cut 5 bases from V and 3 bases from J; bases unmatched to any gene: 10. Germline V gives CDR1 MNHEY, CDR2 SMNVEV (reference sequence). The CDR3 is CASSREPGQGIYEQYF. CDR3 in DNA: TGTGCCAGCAGTCGTGAACCGGGACAGGGGATCTACGAGCAGTACTTC.

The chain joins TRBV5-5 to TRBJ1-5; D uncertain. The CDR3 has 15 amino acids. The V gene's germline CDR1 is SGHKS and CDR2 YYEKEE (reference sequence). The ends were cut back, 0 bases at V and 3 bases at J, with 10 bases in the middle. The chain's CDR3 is CASSLVVAHNQPQHF. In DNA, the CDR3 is TGTGCCAGCAGCTTGGTCGTGGCCCACAATCAGCCCCAGCATTTT.

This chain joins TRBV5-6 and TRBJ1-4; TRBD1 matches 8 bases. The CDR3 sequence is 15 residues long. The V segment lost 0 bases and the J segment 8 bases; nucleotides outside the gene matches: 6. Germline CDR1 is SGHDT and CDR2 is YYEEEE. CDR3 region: CASSLAGTGNEKLFF. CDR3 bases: TGTGCCAGCAGCTTGGCCGGGACAGGTAACGAAAAACTGTTTTTT.

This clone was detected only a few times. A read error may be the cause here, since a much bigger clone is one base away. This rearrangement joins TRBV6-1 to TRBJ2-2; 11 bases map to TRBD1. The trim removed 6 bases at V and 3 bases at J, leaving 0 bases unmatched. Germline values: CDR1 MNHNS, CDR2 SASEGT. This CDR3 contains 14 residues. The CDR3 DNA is TGTGCCAGCAGGGGACAGGGGGACACCGGGGAGCTGTTTTTT. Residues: CASRGQGDTGELFF.

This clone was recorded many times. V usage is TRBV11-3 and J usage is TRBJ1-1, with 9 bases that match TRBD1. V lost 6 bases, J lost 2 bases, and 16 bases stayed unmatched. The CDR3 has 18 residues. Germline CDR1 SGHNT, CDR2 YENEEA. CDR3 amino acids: CASRLVLRTGADNTEAFF. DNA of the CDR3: TGTGCCAGCAGACTAGTGCTGAGGACAGGGGCCGATAACACTGAAGCTTTCTTT.

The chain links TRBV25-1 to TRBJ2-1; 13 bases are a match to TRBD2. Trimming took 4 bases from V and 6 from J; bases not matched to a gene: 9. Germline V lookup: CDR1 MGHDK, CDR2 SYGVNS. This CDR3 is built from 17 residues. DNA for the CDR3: TGTGCCAGCAGTGGGGGACTAGCGGGAAGCAGAGCCAATGAGCAGTTCTTC. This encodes CASSGGLAGSRANEQFF.

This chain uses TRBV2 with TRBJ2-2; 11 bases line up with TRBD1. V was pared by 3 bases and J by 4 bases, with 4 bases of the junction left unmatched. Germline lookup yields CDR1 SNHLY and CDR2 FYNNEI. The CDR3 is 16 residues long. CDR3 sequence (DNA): TGTGCCAGCAGTGATCGGACAGGGGGCCGCACCGGGGAGCTGTTTTTT. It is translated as CASSDRTGGRTGELFF.

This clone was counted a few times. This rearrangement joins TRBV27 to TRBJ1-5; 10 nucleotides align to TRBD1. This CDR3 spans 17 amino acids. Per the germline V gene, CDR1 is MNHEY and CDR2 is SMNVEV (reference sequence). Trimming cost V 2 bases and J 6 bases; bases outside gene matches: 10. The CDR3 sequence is CASSLRGWTGGTQPQHF. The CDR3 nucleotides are TGTGCCAGCAGTTTAAGAGGCTGGACAGGGGGGACTCAGCCCCAGCATTTT.

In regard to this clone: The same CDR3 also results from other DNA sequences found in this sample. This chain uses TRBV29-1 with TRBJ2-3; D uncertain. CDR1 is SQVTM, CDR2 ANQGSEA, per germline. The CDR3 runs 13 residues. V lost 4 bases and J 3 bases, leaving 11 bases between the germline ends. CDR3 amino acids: CSVAGPGTDTQYF. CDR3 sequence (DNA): TGCAGCGTTGCTGGACCTGGAACAGATACGCAGTATTTT.

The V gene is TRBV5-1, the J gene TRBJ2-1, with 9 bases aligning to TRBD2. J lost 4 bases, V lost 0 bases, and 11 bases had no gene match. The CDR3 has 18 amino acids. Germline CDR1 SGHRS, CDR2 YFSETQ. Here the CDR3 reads CASSLAPQAGGPYNEQFF. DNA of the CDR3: TGCGCCAGCAGCTTGGCCCCACAGGCGGGAGGGCCTTACAATGAGCAGTTCTTC. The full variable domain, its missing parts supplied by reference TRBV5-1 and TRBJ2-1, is KAGVTQTPRYLIKTRGQQVTLSCSPISGHRSVSWYQQTPGQGLQFLFEYFSETQRNKGNFPGRFSGRQFSNSRSEMNVSTLELGDSALYLCASSLAPQAGGPYNEQFFGPGTRLTVL.

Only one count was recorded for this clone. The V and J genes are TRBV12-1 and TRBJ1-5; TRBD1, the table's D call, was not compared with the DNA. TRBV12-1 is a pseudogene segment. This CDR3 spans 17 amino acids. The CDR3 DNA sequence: TGTGCCAGCAGCTGCCGGGACAGGGGGCGATACGGTCAGCCCCAGCATTTT. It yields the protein CASSCRDRGRYGQPQHF.

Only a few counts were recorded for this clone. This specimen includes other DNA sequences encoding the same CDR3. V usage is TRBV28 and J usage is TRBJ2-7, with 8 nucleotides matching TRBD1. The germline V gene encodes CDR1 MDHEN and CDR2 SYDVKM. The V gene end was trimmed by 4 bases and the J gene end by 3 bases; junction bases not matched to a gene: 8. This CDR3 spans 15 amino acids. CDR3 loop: CASSSPGQVIYEQYF. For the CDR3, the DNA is TGTGCCAGCAGTTCACCGGGACAGGTGATCTACGAGCAGTACTTC.

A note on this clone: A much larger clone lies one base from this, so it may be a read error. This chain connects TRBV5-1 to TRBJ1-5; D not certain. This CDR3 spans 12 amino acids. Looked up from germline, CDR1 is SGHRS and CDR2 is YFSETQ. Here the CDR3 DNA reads TGTGCCAGCAGCTTACCGAATCAGCCCCAGCATTTT. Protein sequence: CASSLPNQPQHF. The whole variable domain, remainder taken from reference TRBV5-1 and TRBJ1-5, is KAGVTQTPRYLIKTRGQQVTLSCSPISGHRSVSWYQQTPGQGLQFLFEYFSETQRNKGNFPGRFSGRQFSNSRSEMNVSTLELGDSALYLCASSLPNQPQHFGDGTRLSIL.

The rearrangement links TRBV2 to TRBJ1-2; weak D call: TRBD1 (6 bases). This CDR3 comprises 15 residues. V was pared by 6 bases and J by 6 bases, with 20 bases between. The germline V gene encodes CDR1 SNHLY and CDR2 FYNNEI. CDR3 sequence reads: CASRTLTRGPHGYTF. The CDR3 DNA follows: TGTGCCAGCAGGACGTTGACCAGGGGTCCCCATGGCTACACCTTC.

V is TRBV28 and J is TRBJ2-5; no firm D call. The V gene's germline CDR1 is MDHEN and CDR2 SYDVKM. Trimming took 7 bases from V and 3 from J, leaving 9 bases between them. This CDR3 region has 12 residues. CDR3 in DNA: TGTGCCAGCACAGCCGGTAAAGAGACCCAGTACTTC. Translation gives CASTAGKETQYF. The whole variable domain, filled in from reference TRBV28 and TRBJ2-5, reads DVKVTQSSRYLVKRTGEKVFLECVQDMDHENMFWYRQDPGLGLRLIYFSYDVKMKEKGDIPEGYSVSREKKERFSLILESASTNQTSMYLCASTAGKETQYFGPGTRLLVL.

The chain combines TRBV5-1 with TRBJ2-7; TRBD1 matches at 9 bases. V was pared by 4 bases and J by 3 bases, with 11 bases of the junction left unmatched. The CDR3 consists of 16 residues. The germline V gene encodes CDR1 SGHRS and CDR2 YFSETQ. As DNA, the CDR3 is TGCGCCAGCAGCCCCGGCGGGACAGGGTCGTACTACGAGCAGTACTTC. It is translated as CASSPGGTGSYYEQYF.

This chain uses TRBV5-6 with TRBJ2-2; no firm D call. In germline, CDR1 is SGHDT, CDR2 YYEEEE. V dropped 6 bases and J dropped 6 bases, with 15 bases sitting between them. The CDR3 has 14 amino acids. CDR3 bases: TGTGCCAGCAAAATTACCTGGGATTCCGGGGAGCTGTTTTTT. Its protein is CASKITWDSGELFF.

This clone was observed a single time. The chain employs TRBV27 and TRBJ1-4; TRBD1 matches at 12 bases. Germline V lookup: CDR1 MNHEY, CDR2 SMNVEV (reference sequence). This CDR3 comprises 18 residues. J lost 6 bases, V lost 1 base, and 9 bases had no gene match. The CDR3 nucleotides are TGTGCCAGCAGTTTATACATTCCGGGACAGGGGGCCGATGAAAAACTGTTTTTT. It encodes CASSLYIPGQGADEKLFF.

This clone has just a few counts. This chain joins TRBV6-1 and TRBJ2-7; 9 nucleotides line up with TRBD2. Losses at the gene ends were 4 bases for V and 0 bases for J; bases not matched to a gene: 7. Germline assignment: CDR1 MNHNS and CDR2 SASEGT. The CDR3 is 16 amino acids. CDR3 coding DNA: TGTGCCAGCAGTGCGACTAGCGGAGACAGCTCCTACGAGCAGTACTTC. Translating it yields CASSATSGDSSYEQYF.

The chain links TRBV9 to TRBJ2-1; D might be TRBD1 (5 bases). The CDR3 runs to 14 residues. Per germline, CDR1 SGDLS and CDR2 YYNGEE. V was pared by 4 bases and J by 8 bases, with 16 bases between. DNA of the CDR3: TGTGCCAGCAGCCCATCACAGGTATCGCATGAGCAGTTCTTC. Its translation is CASSPSQVSHEQFF.

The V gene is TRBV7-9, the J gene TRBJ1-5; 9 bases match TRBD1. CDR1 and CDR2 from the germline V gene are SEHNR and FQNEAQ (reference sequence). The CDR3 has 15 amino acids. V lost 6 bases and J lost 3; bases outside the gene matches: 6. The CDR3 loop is CASSSGTGTNQPQHF. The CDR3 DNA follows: TGTGCCAGCAGTTCCGGGACAGGGACCAATCAGCCCCAGCATTTT. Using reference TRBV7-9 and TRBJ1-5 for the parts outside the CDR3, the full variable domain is DTGVSQNPRHKITKRGQNVTFRCDPISEHNRLYWYRQTLGQGPEFLTYFQNEAQLEKSRLLSDRFSAERPKGSFSTLEIQRTEQGDSAMYLCASSSGTGTNQPQHFGDGTRLSIL.

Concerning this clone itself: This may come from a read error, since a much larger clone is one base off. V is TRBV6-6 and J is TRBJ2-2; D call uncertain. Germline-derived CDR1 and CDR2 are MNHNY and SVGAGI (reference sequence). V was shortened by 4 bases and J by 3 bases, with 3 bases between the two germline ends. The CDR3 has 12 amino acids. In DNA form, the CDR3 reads TGTGCCAGCAGTTTTCACACCGGGGAGCTGTTTTTT. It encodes CASSFHTGELFF.

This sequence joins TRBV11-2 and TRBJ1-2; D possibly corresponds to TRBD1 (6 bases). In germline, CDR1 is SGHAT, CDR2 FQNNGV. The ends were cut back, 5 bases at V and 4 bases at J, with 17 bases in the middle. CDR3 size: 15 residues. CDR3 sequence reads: CASSETGTRSYGYTF. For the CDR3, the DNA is TGTGCCAGCAGCGAAACCGGGACAAGGAGCTATGGCTACACCTTC.

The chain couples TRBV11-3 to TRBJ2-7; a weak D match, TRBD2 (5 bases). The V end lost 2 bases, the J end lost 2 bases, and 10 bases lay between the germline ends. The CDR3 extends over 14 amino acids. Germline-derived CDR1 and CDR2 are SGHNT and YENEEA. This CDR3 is CASSLSEGTYEQYF. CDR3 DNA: TGTGCCAGCAGCTTAAGTGAGGGAACCTACGAGCAGTACTTC. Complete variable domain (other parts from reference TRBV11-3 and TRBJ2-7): EAGVVQSPRYKIIEKKQPVAFWCNPISGHNTLYWYLQNLGQGPELLIRYENEEAVDDSQLPKDRFSAERLKGVDSTLKIQPAELGDSAVYLCASSLSEGTYEQYFGPGTRLTVT.

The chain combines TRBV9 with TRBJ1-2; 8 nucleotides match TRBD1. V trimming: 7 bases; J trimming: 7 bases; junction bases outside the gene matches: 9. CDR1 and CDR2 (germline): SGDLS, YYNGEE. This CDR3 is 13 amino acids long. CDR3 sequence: CASGSDRVIGYTF. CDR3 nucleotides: TGTGCCAGCGGATCGGACAGGGTCATTGGCTACACCTTC.

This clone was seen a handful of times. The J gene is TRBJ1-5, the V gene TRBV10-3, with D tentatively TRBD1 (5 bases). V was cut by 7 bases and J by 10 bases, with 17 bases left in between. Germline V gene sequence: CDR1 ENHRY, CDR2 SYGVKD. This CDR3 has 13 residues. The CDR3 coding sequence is TGTGCCATCAAGGCGGAGGGGTCTGTTCCCCAGCATTTT. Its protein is CAIKAEGSVPQHF.

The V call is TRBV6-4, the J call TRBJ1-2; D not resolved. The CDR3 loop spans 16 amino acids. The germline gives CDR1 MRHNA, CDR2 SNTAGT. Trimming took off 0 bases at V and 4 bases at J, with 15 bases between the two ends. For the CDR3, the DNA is TGTGCCAGCAGTGACTCTAGGGTTTTTTCGTCCTATGGCTACACCTTC. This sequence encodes CASSDSRVFSSYGYTF.

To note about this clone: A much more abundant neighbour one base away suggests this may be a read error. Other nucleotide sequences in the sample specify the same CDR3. CDR3 protein: CASSPGTHTGELFF. CDR3 coding DNA: TGCGCCAGCAGCCCGGGGACTCACACCGGGGAGCTGTTTTTT. This chain joins TRBV5-1 and TRBJ2-2; D might be TRBD2 (6 bases). This CDR3 comprises 14 residues. V lost 4 bases to trimming and J lost 3 bases, with 10 bases between them. From germline, CDR1 is SGHRS and CDR2 YFSETQ. Looking up the rest from reference TRBV5-1 and TRBJ2-2 gives the full variable domain: KAGVTQTPRYLIKTRGQQVTLSCSPISGHRSVSWYQQTPGQGLQFLFEYFSETQRNKGNFPGRFSGRQFSNSRSEMNVSTLELGDSALYLCASSPGTHTGELFFGEGSRLTVL.

The DNA of the CDR3 is TGTGCCAGCAGTGAACAGGGCGCGGATGAGCAGTTCTTC. It codes for CASSEQGADEQFF. V and J are TRBV2 and TRBJ2-1; D possibly corresponds to TRBD1 (5 bases). There are 13 residues in the CDR3. The V and J ends lost 2 bases and 8 bases respectively, with 10 bases between them. In germline, CDR1 is SNHLY, CDR2 FYNNEI.